These 5 T cell receptor beta chains originate from one sample sequenced in a study of glioma-infiltrating T cells after dendritic cell vaccination. Libraries were prepared by immunoSEQ multiplex PCR; TCRdb keeps only in-frame clonotypes and omits some of them. The profile shows roughly 70,000 clones, around 80% of them singletons. The sequencing here drew on blood, taken before dendritic cell vaccination. These receptors all come from a human donor with glioblastoma.

The chain uses TRBV7-9 and TRBJ1-2; D might be TRBD1 (5 bases). Germline values: CDR1 SEHNR, CDR2 FQNEAQ (reference sequence). This CDR3 comprises 14 residues. The ends were cut back, 4 bases at V and 2 bases at J, with 11 bases in the middle. The CDR3 loop reads CASSSIRENYGYTF. The CDR3 DNA reads as TGTGCCAGCAGCTCGATCAGGGAAAACTATGGCTACACCTTC.

CDR3 residues: CASGISGGAGRTDTQYF. The CDR3 DNA follows: TGTGCCAGCGGGATTAGCGGGGGGGCGGGTAGGACAGATACGCAGTATTTT. This chain joins TRBV11-2 and TRBJ2-3; 11 nucleotides agree with TRBD2. The CDR3 runs to 17 residues. The V and J ends lost 8 bases and 3 bases, in that order; junction bases with no gene match: 13. Germline V gene lookup returns CDR1 SGHAT and CDR2 FQNNGV.

The gene calls are TRBV19 and TRBJ1-3; no clear D gene. V was pared by 2 bases and J by 0 bases, with 8 bases between. The CDR3 covers 15 residues. Germline lookup yields CDR1 LNHDA and CDR2 SQIVND (reference sequence). The CDR3 loop reads CASSIYPSSGNTIYF. The CDR3 DNA is TGTGCCAGTAGTATATATCCTAGCTCTGGAAACACCATATATTTT.

The rearrangement links TRBV4-1 to TRBJ2-1; 7 nucleotides align to TRBD2. V lost 6 bases to trimming and J lost 0 bases; unmatched junction nucleotides: 5. Germline-derived CDR1 and CDR2 are MGHRA and YSYEKL. CDR3 length: 15 residues. The CDR3 bases are TGCGCCAGCAGGCGGGGCGGGGGCTCCTACAATGAGCAGTTCTTC. The encoded protein is CASRRGGGSYNEQFF.

The CDR3 loop is CASSPGTAYNEQFF. In nucleotides, the CDR3 is TGTGCCAGCAGCCCGGGGACAGCTTACAATGAGCAGTTCTTC. The chain has TRBV7-9 and TRBJ2-1, with 7 bases fitting TRBD1. This CDR3 contains 14 residues. Germline V gives CDR1 SEHNR, CDR2 FQNEAQ (reference sequence). Unmatched junction bases numbered 5, after V lost 5 bases and J lost 4 bases.